The T cell receptor (beta chain) described here comes from a study of OX40 agonist ivuxolimab in advanced cancers. Across the study: Hepatocellular carcinoma, melanoma, renal cell or head and neck cancer was diagnosed in the dose-escalation patients. Three dose-escalation patients had partial responses: one with hepatocellular carcinoma and two with cutaneous melanoma.

General study results and limits: Not determined was the antigen specificity of the expanded peripheral T cells. CD4+ and CD8+ blood T cells expanded clonally by week 6 at 0.1 to 3.0 mg/kg.

Concerning this clone itself: Antigen unknown.

Data came from immunoSEQ multiplex PCR; TCRdb stores just in-frame clones and leaves some out. The sample lists just over 20,000 clones, around three quarters occurring once. The V and J ends lost 5 bases and 6 bases respectively, with 17 bases between them. The CDR3 has 15 residues. Germline assignment: CDR1 MNHNY and CDR2 SVGAGI (reference sequence). The sequence was obtained from an adult with an advanced solid tumor such as melanoma, head and neck, liver or kidney cancer. The sample here was CD4+ or CD8+ T cells sorted from blood, taken in a trial of the OX40 agonist ivuxolimab. This chain links TRBV6-6 with TRBJ1-5; D is uncertain. CDR3 region: CASSTDGFSSQPQHF. In DNA, the CDR3 is TGTGCCAGCAGTACGGACGGATTTTCGAGTCAGCCCCAGCATTTT.